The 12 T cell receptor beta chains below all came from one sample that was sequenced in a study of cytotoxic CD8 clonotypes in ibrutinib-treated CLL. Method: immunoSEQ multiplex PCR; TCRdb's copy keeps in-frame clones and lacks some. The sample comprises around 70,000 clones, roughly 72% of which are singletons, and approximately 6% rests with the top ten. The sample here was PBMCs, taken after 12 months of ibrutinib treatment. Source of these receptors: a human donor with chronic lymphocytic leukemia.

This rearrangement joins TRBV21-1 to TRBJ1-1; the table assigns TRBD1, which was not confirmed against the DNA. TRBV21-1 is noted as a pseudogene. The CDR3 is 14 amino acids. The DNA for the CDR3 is TGTGCCAGCCGGGGACAGGGGGCGCGTACTGAAGCTTTCTTT. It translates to CASRGQGARTEAFF.

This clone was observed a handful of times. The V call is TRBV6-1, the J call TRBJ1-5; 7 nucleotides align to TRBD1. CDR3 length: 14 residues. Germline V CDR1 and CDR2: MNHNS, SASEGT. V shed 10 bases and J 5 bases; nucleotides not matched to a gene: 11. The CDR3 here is CAIQGTDRYQPQHF. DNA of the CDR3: TGTGCCATCCAGGGGACAGACCGCTATCAGCCCCAGCATTTT.

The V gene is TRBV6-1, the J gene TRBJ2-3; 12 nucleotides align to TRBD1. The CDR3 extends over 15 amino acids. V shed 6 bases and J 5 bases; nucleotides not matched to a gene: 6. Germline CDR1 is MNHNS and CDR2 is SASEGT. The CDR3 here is CASRRDRGREDTQYF. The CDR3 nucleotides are TGTGCCAGCAGGCGGGACAGGGGGCGCGAAGATACGCAGTATTTT.

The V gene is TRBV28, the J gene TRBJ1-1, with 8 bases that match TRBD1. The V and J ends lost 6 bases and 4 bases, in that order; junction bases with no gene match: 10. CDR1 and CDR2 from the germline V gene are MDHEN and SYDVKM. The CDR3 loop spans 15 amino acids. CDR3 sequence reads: CASSPRQGRVTEAFF. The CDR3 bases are TGTGCCAGCAGCCCAAGACAGGGGAGGGTCACTGAAGCTTTCTTT.

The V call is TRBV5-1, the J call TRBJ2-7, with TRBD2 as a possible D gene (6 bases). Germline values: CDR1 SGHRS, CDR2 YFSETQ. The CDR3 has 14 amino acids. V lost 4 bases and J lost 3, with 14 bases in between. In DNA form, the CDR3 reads TGCGCCAGCAGCCGCGGGACGGCTGTCTACGAGCAGTACTTC. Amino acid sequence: CASSRGTAVYEQYF.

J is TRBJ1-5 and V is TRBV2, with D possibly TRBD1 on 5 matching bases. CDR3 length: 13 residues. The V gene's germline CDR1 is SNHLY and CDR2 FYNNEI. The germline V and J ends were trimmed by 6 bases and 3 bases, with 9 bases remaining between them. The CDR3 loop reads CASRGEFNQPQHF. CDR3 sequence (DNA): TGTGCCAGCAGGGGGGAGTTCAATCAGCCCCAGCATTTT.

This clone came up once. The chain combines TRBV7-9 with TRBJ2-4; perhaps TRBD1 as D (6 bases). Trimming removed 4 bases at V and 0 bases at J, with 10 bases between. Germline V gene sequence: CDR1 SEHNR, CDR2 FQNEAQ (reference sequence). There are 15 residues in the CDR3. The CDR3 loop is CASSSDRLAKNIQYF. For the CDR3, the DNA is TGTGCCAGCAGCTCGGACAGACTAGCCAAAAACATTCAGTACTTC.

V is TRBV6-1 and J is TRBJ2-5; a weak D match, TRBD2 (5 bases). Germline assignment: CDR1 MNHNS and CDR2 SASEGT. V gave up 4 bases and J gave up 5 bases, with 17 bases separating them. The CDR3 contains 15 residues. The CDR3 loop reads CASSATQSGGETQYF. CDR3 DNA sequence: TGTGCCAGCAGTGCCACGCAGTCTGGCGGGGAGACCCAGTACTTC.

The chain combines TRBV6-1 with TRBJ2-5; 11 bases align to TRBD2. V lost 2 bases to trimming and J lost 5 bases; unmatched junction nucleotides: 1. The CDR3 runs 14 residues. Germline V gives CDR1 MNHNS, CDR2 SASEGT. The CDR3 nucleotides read TGTGCCAGCAGTGAATCTAGCGGGGGGGAGACCCAGTACTTC. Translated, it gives CASSESSGGETQYF.

The CDR3 DNA reads as TGCGCCAGCAGCCAAGACCCGACAGGACTTAATTCACCCCTCCACTTT. Translating gives CASSQDPTGLNSPLHF. The V and J genes are TRBV4-1 and TRBJ1-6, with D possibly TRBD1 on 6 matching bases. V gave up 0 bases and J gave up 6 bases, with 12 bases separating them. The CDR3 has 16 residues. The germline CDR1 and CDR2 sequences are MGHRA and YSYEKL.

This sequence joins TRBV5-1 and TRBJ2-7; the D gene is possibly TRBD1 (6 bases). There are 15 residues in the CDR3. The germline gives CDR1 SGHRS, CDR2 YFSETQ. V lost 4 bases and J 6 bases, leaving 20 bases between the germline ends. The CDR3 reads CASSPVYDRIGEQYF. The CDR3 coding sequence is TGCGCCAGCAGCCCCGTCTACGACAGGATTGGCGAGCAGTACTTC.

The CDR3 DNA is TGTGCCAGCAGCCAAGACCCCGGGACAGGGGAAGAGACCCAGTACTTC. It specifies CASSQDPGTGEETQYF. The chain combines TRBV4-2 with TRBJ2-5; 10 nucleotides match TRBD1. The germline V gene has CDR1 LGHNA and CDR2 YNFKEQ. The junction had 4 bases not matched to a gene; V was cut back by 0 bases and J by 3 bases. CDR3 length: 16 amino acids.